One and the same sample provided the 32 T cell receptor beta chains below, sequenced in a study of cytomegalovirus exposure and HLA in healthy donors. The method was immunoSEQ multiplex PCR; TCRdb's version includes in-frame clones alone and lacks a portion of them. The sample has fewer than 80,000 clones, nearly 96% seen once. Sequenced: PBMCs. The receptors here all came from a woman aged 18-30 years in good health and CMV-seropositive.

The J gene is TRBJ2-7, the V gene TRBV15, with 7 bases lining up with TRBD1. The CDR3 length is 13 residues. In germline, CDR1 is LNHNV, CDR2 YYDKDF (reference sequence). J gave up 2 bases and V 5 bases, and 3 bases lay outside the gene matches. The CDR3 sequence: CATSLTGAYEQYF. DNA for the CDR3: TGTGCCACCAGCCTAACAGGGGCCTACGAGCAGTACTTC.

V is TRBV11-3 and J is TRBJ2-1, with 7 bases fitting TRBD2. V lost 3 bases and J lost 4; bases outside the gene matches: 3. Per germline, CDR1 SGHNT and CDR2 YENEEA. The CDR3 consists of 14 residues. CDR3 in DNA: TGTGCCAGCAGCTTGGGCGGGAGTTACAATGAGCAGTTCTTC. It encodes CASSLGGSYNEQFF.

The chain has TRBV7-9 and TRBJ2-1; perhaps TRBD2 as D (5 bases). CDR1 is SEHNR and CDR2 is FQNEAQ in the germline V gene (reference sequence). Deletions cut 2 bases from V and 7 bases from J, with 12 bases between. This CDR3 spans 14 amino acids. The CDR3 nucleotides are TGTGCCAGCAGCTTAAGTATCCCGGGGAATGAGCAGTTCTTC. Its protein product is CASSLSIPGNEQFF.

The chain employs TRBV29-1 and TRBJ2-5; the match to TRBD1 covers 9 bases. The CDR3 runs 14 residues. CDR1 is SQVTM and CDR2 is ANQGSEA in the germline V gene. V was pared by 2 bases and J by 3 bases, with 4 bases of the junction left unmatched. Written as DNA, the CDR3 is TGCAGCGTTGAATCGTGGACAGGGGAAGAGACCCAGTACTTC. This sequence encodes CSVESWTGEETQYF.

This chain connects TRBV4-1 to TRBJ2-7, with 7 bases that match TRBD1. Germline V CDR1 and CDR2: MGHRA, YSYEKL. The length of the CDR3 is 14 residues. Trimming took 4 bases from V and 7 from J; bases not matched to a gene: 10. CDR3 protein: CASSPRQGYQEQYF. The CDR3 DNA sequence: TGCGCCAGCAGCCCGCGACAGGGATATCAAGAGCAGTACTTC.

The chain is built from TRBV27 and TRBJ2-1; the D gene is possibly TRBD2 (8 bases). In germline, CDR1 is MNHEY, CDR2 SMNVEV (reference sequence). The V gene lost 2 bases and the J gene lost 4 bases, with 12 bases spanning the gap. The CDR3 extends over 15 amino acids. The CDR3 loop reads CASSLVAGQYNEQFF. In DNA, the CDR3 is TGTGCCAGCAGTTTAGTAGCGGGACAGTACAATGAGCAGTTCTTC.

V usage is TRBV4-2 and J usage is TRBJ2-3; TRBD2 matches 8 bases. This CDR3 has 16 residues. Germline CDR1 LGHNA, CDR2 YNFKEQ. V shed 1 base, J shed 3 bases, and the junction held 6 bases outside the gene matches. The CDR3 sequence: CASSQVGGRNTDTQYF. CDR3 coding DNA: TGTGCCAGCAGCCAAGTTGGCGGGAGGAATACAGATACGCAGTATTTT.

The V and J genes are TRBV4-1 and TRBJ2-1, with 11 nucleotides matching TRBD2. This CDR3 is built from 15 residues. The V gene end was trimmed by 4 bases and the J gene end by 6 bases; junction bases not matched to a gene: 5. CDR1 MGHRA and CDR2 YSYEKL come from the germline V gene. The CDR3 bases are TGCGCCAGCAGCCCAACTAGCGGGAGAGGCAATGAGCAGTTCTTC. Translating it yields CASSPTSGRGNEQFF.

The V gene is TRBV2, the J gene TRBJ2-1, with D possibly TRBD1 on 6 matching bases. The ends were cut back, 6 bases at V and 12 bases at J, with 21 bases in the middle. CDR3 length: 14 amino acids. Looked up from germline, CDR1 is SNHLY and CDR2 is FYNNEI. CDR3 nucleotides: TGTGCCAGCAGAGGACAGACGGGCCTGACTGGGCAGTTCTTC. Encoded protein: CASRGQTGLTGQFF.

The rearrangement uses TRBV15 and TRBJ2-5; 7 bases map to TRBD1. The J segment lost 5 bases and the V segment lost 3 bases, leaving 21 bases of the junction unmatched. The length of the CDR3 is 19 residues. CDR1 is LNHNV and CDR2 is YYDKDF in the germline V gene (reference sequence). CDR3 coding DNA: TGTGCCACCAGCAGCCCACCGACTTCTCCGACAGGGTGGGTGGAGACCCAGTACTTC. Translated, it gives CATSSPPTSPTGWVETQYF.

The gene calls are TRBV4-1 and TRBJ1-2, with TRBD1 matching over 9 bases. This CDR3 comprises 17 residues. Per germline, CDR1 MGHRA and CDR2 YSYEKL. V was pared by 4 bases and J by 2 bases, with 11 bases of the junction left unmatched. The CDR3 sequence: CASSPLLQGAGNYGYTF. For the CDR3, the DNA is TGCGCCAGCAGCCCCCTATTACAGGGGGCTGGGAACTATGGCTACACCTTC.

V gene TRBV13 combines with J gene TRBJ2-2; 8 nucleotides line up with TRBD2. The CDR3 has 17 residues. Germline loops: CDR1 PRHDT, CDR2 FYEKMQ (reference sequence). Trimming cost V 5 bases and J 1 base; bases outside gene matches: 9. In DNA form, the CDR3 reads TGTGCCAGCAGCGCGCCTCTAGCGGGTCTGAACACCGGGGAGCTGTTTTTT. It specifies CASSAPLAGLNTGELFF.

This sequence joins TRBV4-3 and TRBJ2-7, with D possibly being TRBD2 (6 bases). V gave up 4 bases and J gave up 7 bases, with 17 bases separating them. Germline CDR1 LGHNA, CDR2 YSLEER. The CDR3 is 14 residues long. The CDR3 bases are TGCGCCAGCAGCCCGGGACTGCAAACGGGTGAGCAGTACTTC. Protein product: CASSPGLQTGEQYF.

The chain's CDR3 is CAWRRTGTLNTEAFF. The CDR3 DNA sequence: TGTGCCTGGAGGAGGACCGGGACTTTGAACACTGAAGCTTTCTTT. The rearrangement joins TRBV30 to TRBJ1-1, with D perhaps TRBD1 (5 bases). In germline, CDR1 is GTSNPN, CDR2 SVGIG (reference sequence). V dropped 3 bases and J dropped 0 bases, with 14 bases sitting between them. The length of the CDR3 is 15 residues.

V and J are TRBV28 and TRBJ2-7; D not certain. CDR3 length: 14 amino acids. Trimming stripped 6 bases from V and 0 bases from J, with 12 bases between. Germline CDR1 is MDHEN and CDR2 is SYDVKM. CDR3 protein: CASSTRVTSYEQYF. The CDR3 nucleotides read TGTGCCAGCAGCACCCGCGTCACCTCCTACGAGCAGTACTTC.

The CDR3: CASSLYGGGGNQPQHF. Written as DNA, the CDR3 is TGTGCCAGCAGTTTATATGGGGGAGGTGGCAATCAGCCCCAGCATTTT. The chain employs TRBV27 and TRBJ1-5; tentative D call: TRBD1 (5 bases). CDR1 is MNHEY, CDR2 SMNVEV, per germline (reference sequence). The CDR3 has 16 amino acids. Trimming stripped 1 base from V and 2 bases from J, with 12 bases between.

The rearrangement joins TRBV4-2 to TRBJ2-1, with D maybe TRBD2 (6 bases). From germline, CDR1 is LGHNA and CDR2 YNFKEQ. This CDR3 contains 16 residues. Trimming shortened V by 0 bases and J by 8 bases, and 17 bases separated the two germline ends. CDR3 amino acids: CASSQEVFGLTHEQFF. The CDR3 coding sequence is TGTGCCAGCAGCCAAGAAGTCTTCGGACTAACGCATGAGCAGTTCTTC.

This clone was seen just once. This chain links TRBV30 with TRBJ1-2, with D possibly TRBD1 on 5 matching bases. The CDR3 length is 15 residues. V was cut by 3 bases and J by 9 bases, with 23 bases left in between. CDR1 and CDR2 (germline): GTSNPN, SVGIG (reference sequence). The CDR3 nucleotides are TGTGCCTGGAGACTTCCCTTGCGGACAATAAGGAGCTACACCTTC. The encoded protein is CAWRLPLRTIRSYTF.

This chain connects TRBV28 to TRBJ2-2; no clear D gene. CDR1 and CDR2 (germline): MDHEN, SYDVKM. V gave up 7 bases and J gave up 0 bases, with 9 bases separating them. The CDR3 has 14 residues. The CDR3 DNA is TGTGCCAGCACCCCCGAGGCGAACACCGGGGAGCTGTTTTTT. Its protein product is CASTPEANTGELFF.

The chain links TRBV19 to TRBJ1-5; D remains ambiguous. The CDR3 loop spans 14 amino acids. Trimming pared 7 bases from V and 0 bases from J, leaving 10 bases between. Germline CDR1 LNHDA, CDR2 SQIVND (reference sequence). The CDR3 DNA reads TGTGCCAGTATAGGGAGGAATAGCAATCAGCCCCAGCATTTT. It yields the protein CASIGRNSNQPQHF. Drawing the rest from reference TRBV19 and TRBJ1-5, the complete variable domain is DGGITQSPKYLFRKEGQNVTLSCEQNLNHDAMYWYRQDPGQGLRLIYYSQIVNDFQKGDIAEGYSVSREKKESFPLTVTSAQKNPTAFYLCASIGRNSNQPQHFGDGTRLSIL.

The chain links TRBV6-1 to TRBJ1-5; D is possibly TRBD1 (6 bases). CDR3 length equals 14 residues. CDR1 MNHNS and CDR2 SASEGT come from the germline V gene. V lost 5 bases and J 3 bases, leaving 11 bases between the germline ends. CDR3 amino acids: CASSSDRNNQPQHF. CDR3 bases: TGTGCCAGCAGTTCCGACAGGAACAATCAGCCCCAGCATTTT.

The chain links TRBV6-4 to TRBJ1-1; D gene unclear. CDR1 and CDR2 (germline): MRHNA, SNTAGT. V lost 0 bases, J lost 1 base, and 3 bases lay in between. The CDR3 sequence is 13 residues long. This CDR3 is CASSDSANTEAFF. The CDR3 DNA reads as TGTGCCAGCAGTGACTCGGCGAACACTGAAGCTTTCTTT.

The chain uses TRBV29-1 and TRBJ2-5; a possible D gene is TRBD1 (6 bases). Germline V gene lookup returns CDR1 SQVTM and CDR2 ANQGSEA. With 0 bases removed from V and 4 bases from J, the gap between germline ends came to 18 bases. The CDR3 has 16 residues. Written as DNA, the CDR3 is TGCAGCGTTGAAGATCCCTCGGCAGGGGTGGGAGAGACCCAGTACTTC. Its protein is CSVEDPSAGVGETQYF.

The CDR3 DNA sequence: TGTGCCAGCTCACATCCGGGACTAGCGGGAGGGCCTAGGGAGCAGTACTTC. It encodes CASSHPGLAGGPREQYF. This chain uses TRBV18 with TRBJ2-7, with 16 bases aligning to TRBD2. Germline trimming cut 4 bases from V and 7 bases from J; bases unmatched to any gene: 10. There are 17 residues in the CDR3. In germline, CDR1 is KGHSH, CDR2 LQKENI.

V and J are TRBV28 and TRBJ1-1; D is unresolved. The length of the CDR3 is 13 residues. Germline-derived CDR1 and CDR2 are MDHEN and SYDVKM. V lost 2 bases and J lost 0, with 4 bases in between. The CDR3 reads CASSLLVNTEAFF. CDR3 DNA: TGTGCCAGCAGTTTACTCGTGAACACTGAAGCTTTCTTT.

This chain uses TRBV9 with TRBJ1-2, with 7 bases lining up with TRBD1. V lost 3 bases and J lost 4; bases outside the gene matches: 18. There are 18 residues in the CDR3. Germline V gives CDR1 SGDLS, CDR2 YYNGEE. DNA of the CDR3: TGTGCCAGCAGCGCCACGAGGGTTTTCGACAGGGCTGGCTATGGCTACACCTTC. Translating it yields CASSATRVFDRAGYGYTF.

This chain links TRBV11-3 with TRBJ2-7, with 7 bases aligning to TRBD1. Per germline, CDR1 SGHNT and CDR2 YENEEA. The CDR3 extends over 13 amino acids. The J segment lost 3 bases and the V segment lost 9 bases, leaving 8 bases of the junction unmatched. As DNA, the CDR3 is TGTGCCAGTCATCCGGGACAGAGCTACGAGCAGTACTTC. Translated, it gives CASHPGQSYEQYF.

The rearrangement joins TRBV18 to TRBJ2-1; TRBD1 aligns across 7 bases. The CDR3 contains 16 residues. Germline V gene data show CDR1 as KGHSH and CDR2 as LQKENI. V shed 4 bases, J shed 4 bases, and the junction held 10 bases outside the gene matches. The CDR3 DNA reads TGTGCCAGCTCACTTACTACGGGACAGAGTTACAATGAGCAGTTCTTC. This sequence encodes CASSLTTGQSYNEQFF.

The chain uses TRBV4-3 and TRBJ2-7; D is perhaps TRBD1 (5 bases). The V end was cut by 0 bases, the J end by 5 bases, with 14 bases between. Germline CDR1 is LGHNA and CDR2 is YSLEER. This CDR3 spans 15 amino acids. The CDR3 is CASSQDRRQGDEQYF. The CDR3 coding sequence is TGCGCCAGCAGCCAAGATCGTCGGCAGGGTGACGAGCAGTACTTC.

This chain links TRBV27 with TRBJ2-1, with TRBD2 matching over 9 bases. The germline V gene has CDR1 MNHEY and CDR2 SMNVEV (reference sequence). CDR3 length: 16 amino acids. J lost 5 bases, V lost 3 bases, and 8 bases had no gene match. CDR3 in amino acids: CASSFLGLAPNNEQFF. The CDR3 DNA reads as TGTGCCAGCAGTTTCCTGGGACTAGCTCCAAACAATGAGCAGTTCTTC.

CDR3 protein: CASSQDRNYGYTF. The CDR3 DNA is TGTGCCAGCAGCCAAGACAGGAACTATGGCTACACCTTC. The genes are TRBV14 and TRBJ1-2; D not resolved. The CDR3 has 13 amino acids. Trimming stripped 0 bases from V and 2 bases from J, with 4 bases between. The germline V gene has CDR1 SGHDN and CDR2 FVKESK.

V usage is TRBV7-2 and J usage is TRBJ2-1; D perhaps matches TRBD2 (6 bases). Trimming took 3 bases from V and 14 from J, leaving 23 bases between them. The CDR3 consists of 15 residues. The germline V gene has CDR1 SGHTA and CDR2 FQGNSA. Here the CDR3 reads CASSFQAQAWEEKFF. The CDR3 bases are TGTGCCAGCAGCTTCCAAGCCCAGGCGTGGGAGGAAAAGTTCTTC.